Following are 28 T cell receptor beta chains from one sample sequenced in a study of CD8+ T cells in alopecia areata. Treatment of the sample: oral pan-JAK inhibitor, 5-10 mg twice daily. cDNA prepared by RNA extraction and subsequent reverse transcription served as the template for sequencing. Libraries were prepared by immunoSEQ multiplex PCR; TCRdb keeps only in-frame clonotypes and omits some of them. The table records 150,000 to 200,000 clones, around 60% of them present only once. Specimen: CD4+ T cells sorted from blood, collected at week 4, from a patient treated with tofacitinib. These receptors all stem from a human donor with alopecia areata.

This clone was detected only a few times. This chain uses TRBV27 with TRBJ1-5, with D unresolved. Germline V gives CDR1 MNHEY, CDR2 SMNVEV (reference sequence). The CDR3 spans 13 residues. Trimming left V 10 bases short and J 1 base short, with 11 bases between. In DNA form, the CDR3 reads TGTGCCACGGGTAGATTGAGCAATCAGCCCCAGCATTTT. This translates into CATGRLSNQPQHF.

This chain connects TRBV2 to TRBJ1-5; no clear D. Germline-derived CDR1 and CDR2 are SNHLY and FYNNEI. The CDR3 covers 15 residues. Trimming shortened V by 8 bases and J by 7 bases, and 21 bases separated the two germline ends. CDR3 nucleotide sequence: TGTGCCAGCTCCTATTTTGCCCCCGCTGGGCAGCCCCAGCATTTT. It translates to CASSYFAPAGQPQHF.

This rearrangement joins TRBV30 to TRBJ1-1; D gene uncertain. Germline CDR1 and CDR2: GTSNPN and SVGIG (reference sequence). This CDR3 has 13 residues. Between the trimmed V and J ends, which lost 0 bases and 1 base, there was a span of 6 bases. In nucleotides, the CDR3 is TGTGCCTGGAGTGTACGCTGGAACACTGAAGCTTTCTTT. Translated: CAWSVRWNTEAFF.

The chain employs TRBV30 and TRBJ1-1, with D tentatively TRBD1 (5 bases). Germline V gene sequence: CDR1 GTSNPN, CDR2 SVGIG (reference sequence). Deletions cut 0 bases from V and 8 bases from J, with 16 bases between. The CDR3 runs to 14 residues. Written as DNA, the CDR3 is TGTGCCTGGAGTGTACGGGGGGATTTGCAGGAAGCTTTCTTT. Protein: CAWSVRGDLQEAFF.

This clone was seen more than once but under ten times. The chain couples TRBV29-1 to TRBJ2-7; 8 bases align to TRBD1. The germline gives CDR1 SQVTM, CDR2 ANQGSEA. The junction had 4 bases not matched to a gene; V was cut back by 4 bases and J by 5 bases. The CDR3 covers 12 residues. For the CDR3, the DNA is TGCAGCGTTGTGGGCAGGGGGCACGAGCAGTACTTC. Its protein is CSVVGRGHEQYF.

This chain links TRBV7-2 with TRBJ2-2; D remains unclear. From germline, CDR1 is SGHTA and CDR2 FQGNSA. CDR3 length: 17 residues. Trimming stripped 3 bases from V and 3 bases from J, with 17 bases between. In DNA form, the CDR3 reads TGTGCCAGCAGCTTCAGACAAGGCCTCGTTTACACCGGGGAGCTGTTTTTT. Its protein is CASSFRQGLVYTGELFF. The whole variable domain, filled in from reference TRBV7-2 and TRBJ2-2, reads GAGVSQSPSNKVTEKGKDVELRCDPISGHTALYWYRQSLGQGLEFLIYFQGNSAPDKSGLPSDRFSAERTGGSVSTLTIQRTQQEDSAVYLCASSFRQGLVYTGELFFGEGSRLTVL.

V gene TRBV5-4 combines with J gene TRBJ2-1, with 11 nucleotides matching TRBD2. CDR3 length: 16 residues. CDR1 and CDR2 from the germline V gene are SGHNT and YYREEE (reference sequence). The V segment lost 4 bases and the J segment 0 bases; nucleotides outside the gene matches: 3. The CDR3 sequence: CASSTGLAGSYNEQFF. Here the CDR3 DNA reads TGTGCCAGCAGCACTGGACTAGCGGGCTCCTACAATGAGCAGTTCTTC.

This sequence joins TRBV4-1 and TRBJ1-4, with 7 bases matching TRBD1. This CDR3 has 15 residues. After removal of 3 bases from V and 4 bases from J, the junction contained 5 bases not matched to a gene. From germline, CDR1 is MGHRA and CDR2 YSYEKL. CDR3 in amino acids: CASSHLGQINEKLFF. The CDR3 DNA reads as TGCGCCAGCAGCCACCTGGGACAGATTAATGAAAAACTGTTTTTT.

This sequence joins TRBV7-9 and TRBJ2-1; 10 positions agree with TRBD1. CDR3 length: 16 residues. Losses at the gene ends were 1 base for V and 8 bases for J; bases not matched to a gene: 8. Germline V gene sequence: CDR1 SEHNR, CDR2 FQNEAQ (reference sequence). CDR3 bases: TGTGCCAGCAGCTTAGGGGCGGGACAGGGGTACTATGAGCAGTTCTTC. Amino acid sequence: CASSLGAGQGYYEQFF.

The chain joins TRBV30 to TRBJ2-5, with D tentatively TRBD2 (7 bases). Trimming pared 1 base from V and 1 base from J, leaving 13 bases between. The CDR3 loop spans 15 amino acids. Germline V gene lookup returns CDR1 GTSNPN and CDR2 SVGIG (reference sequence). For the CDR3, the DNA is TGTGCCTGGAGTGGCCTAAGGGGGGGCCAAGAGACCCAGTACTTC. Protein: CAWSGLRGGQETQYF.

V gene TRBV5-6 combines with J gene TRBJ2-7; D remains unclear. V lost 1 base to trimming and J lost 5 bases, with 10 bases between them. CDR1 SGHDT and CDR2 YYEEEE come from the germline V gene. The CDR3 runs to 13 residues. The CDR3 region is CASSLPFRDEQYF. The CDR3 DNA is TGTGCCAGCAGCTTGCCATTTCGCGACGAGCAGTACTTC.

The chain has TRBV25-1 and TRBJ1-4, with a possible D match to TRBD1 (5 bases). The germline V gene has CDR1 MGHDK and CDR2 SYGVNS. The V gene lost 3 bases and the J gene lost 5 bases, with 13 bases spanning the gap. CDR3 length: 15 amino acids. CDR3: CASSELDRSNEKLFF. The CDR3 DNA is TGTGCCAGCAGTGAGCTCGACAGAAGCAATGAAAAACTGTTTTTT.

V usage is TRBV30 and J usage is TRBJ2-7; tentatively, D is TRBD2 (5 bases). Germline lookup yields CDR1 GTSNPN and CDR2 SVGIG (reference sequence). V was shortened by 0 bases and J by 3 bases, with 9 bases between the two germline ends. The CDR3 is 13 amino acids. CDR3 bases: TGTGCCTGGAGTGTAATGGAGGTCTACGAGCAGTACTTC. Translating gives CAWSVMEVYEQYF.

The chain uses TRBV29-1 and TRBJ2-7; no firm D call. V was pared by 8 bases and J by 3 bases, with 11 bases between. There are 11 residues in the CDR3. Per germline, CDR1 SQVTM and CDR2 ANQGSEA. This CDR3 is CSSSTVYEQYF. The CDR3 DNA is TGCAGCAGTTCGACTGTCTACGAGCAGTACTTC.

The chain is built from TRBV2 and TRBJ2-1; D possibly matches TRBD1 or TRBD2 (5 bases each). V lost 6 bases to trimming and J lost 9 bases, with 15 bases between them. The CDR3 extends over 13 amino acids. The germline V gene has CDR1 SNHLY and CDR2 FYNNEI. The CDR3 is CASRRGVGTEQFF. The CDR3 DNA sequence: TGTGCCAGCAGAAGAGGGGTCGGGACTGAGCAGTTCTTC.

This clone showed up just a few times. The rearrangement joins TRBV30 to TRBJ1-5; 9 positions match TRBD1. Germline lookup yields CDR1 GTSNPN and CDR2 SVGIG (reference sequence). V lost 2 bases, J lost 7 bases, and 9 bases stayed unmatched. The CDR3 is 15 residues long. The CDR3 DNA sequence: TGTGCCTGGAGTCGGGGACAGGGAACGGGGCAGCCCCAGCATTTT. The encoded protein is CAWSRGQGTGQPQHF.

This clone was seen once. V usage is TRBV30 and J usage is TRBJ2-5; TRBD2 agrees at 10 bases. Germline CDR1 GTSNPN, CDR2 SVGIG (reference sequence). Unmatched junction bases numbered 13, after V lost 3 bases and J lost 3 bases. This CDR3 region has 17 residues. The CDR3 sequence is CAWSAYRGLAEKETQYF. The CDR3 coding sequence is TGTGCCTGGAGCGCCTATCGAGGACTAGCGGAAAAAGAGACCCAGTACTTC.

The chain employs TRBV5-4 and TRBJ1-2, with 7 bases lining up with TRBD1. The CDR3 runs 14 residues. Trimming cost V 4 bases and J 3 bases; bases outside gene matches: 6. Germline V gene data show CDR1 as SGHNT and CDR2 as YYREEE (reference sequence). CDR3 in DNA: TGTGCCAGCAGCCTCGGACAGGACCACTATGGCTACACCTTC. It is translated as CASSLGQDHYGYTF.

This clone was seen more than once but under ten times. The chain has TRBV25-1 and TRBJ1-2; no definite D call. Trimming shortened V by 2 bases and J by 13 bases, and 11 bases separated the two germline ends. Germline assignment: CDR1 MGHDK and CDR2 SYGVNS. This CDR3 comprises 11 residues. CDR3 nucleotides: TGTGCCAGCAGTGAAGGCCCGTTTTGCACCTTC. This encodes CASSEGPFCTF.

The chain recombines TRBV11-2 with TRBJ2-4; D not resolved. V lost 3 bases to trimming and J lost 0 bases, with 6 bases between them. The CDR3 is 14 residues long. Germline values: CDR1 SGHAT, CDR2 FQNNGV. CDR3 DNA: TGTGCCAGCAGCTTCCCAGTAGCCAAAAACATTCAGTACTTC. Translating it yields CASSFPVAKNIQYF.

The chain joins TRBV30 to TRBJ1-5; D unclear. Trimming left V 5 bases short and J 1 base short, with 6 bases between. The CDR3 is 12 amino acids. Per the germline V gene, CDR1 is GTSNPN and CDR2 is SVGIG (reference sequence). The CDR3 bases are TGTGCCTGGTCAAAGAGCAATCAGCCCCAGCATTTT. This codes for CAWSKSNQPQHF.

This chain links TRBV6-5 with TRBJ2-5, with 8 bases lining up with TRBD2. Germline-derived CDR1 and CDR2 are MNHEY and SVGAGI. The CDR3 is 15 residues long. V was clipped by 6 bases and J by 2 bases; unmatched bases: 8. CDR3 in amino acids: CASRTLGGAQETQYF. CDR3 coding DNA: TGTGCCAGCAGGACTCTCGGGGGGGCACAAGAGACCCAGTACTTC.

The CDR3 here is CAWNRLIQETQYF. The DNA for the CDR3 is TGTGCCTGGAACAGGCTCATCCAAGAGACCCAGTACTTC. V is TRBV30 and J is TRBJ2-5, with TRBD1 as a possible D gene (5 bases). V was shortened by 4 bases and J by 1 base, with 10 bases between the two germline ends. The CDR3 has 13 residues. Germline V gene data show CDR1 as GTSNPN and CDR2 as SVGIG (reference sequence).

This clone was recorded once. The chain couples TRBV12-5 to TRBJ2-5; TRBD2 is a possible D gene (6 bases). The CDR3 has 12 residues. Germline V lookup: CDR1 LGHNT, CDR2 FRNRAP. The ends were cut back, 5 bases at V and 5 bases at J, with 9 bases in the middle. As DNA, the CDR3 is TGTGCTAGTGGTACAAGCGGGGAGACCCAGTACTTC. Translated: CASGTSGETQYF.

The CDR3 loop reads CAWSLRQTPGYGYTF. In DNA, the CDR3 is TGTGCCTGGTCTTTAAGACAGACTCCAGGCTATGGCTACACCTTC. The chain couples TRBV30 to TRBJ1-2; D is perhaps TRBD1 (5 bases). With 5 bases removed from V and 4 bases from J, the gap between germline ends came to 20 bases. The CDR3 spans 15 residues. Germline V gives CDR1 GTSNPN, CDR2 SVGIG (reference sequence).

This clone was detected a few times. The CDR3 protein is CASKQLERVEKLFF. Here the CDR3 DNA reads TGTGCCAGCAAACAACTCGAGCGGGTCGAAAAACTGTTTTTT. The rearrangement links TRBV6-6 to TRBJ1-4; D uncertain. The CDR3 extends over 14 amino acids. Trimming left V 7 bases short and J 8 bases short, with 17 bases between. Germline CDR1 is MNHNY and CDR2 is SVGAGI (reference sequence).

This clone was counted a few times. V is TRBV6-5 and J is TRBJ1-3, with TRBD1 matching over 7 bases. The ends lost 4 bases at V and 4 bases at J; junction bases unmatched: 7. CDR3 length equals 15 residues. The germline V gene has CDR1 MNHEY and CDR2 SVGAGI. The CDR3 DNA reads as TGTGCCAGCAGTTTGACAGGGAGGATCGGAAACACCATATATTTT. This translates into CASSLTGRIGNTIYF.

This chain connects TRBV6-6 to TRBJ1-6, with D hard to call. The germline V gene has CDR1 MNHNY and CDR2 SVGAGI (reference sequence). V shed 0 bases and J shed 7 bases, with 13 bases lying between them. The CDR3 loop spans 16 amino acids. In nucleotides, the CDR3 is TGTGCCAGCAGTTACTCAGGCCCACGGTCCAATTCACCCCTCCACTTT. Translated, it gives CASSYSGPRSNSPLHF.